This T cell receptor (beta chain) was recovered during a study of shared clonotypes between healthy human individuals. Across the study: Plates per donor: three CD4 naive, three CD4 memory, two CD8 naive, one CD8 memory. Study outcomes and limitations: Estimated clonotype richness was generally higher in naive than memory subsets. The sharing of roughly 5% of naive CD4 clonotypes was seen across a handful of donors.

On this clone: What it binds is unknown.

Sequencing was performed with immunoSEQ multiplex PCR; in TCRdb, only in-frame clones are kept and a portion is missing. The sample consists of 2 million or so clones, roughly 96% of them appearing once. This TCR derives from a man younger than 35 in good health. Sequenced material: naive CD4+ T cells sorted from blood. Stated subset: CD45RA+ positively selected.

The DNA of the CDR3 is TGTGCCAGCAGCTTATTTAGTCGGACAGGGCAGAACACCGGGGAGCTGTTTTTT. Residues: CASSLFSRTGQNTGELFF. This chain uses TRBV11-2 with TRBJ2-2; 8 positions agree with TRBD1. The CDR3 runs 18 residues. The germline CDR1 and CDR2 sequences are SGHAT and FQNNGV. V lost 2 bases, J lost 1 base, and 9 bases stayed unmatched.